These 10 T cell receptor beta chains originate from one sample sequenced in a study of shared clonotypes between healthy human individuals. Measured with immunoSEQ multiplex PCR; TCRdb has only the in-frame clones, and not every one. The repertoire holds about 1 million clones, with about 75% as singletons. The sequenced sample was memory CD4+ T cells sorted from blood. Noted subset: CD45RA-negative fraction. The origin of the receptors is a man aged 18 to 29 in good health.

This rearrangement joins TRBV28 to TRBJ1-5, with a tentative D call TRBD1 (5 bases). The germline V gene has CDR1 MDHEN and CDR2 SYDVKM. The CDR3 has 15 amino acids. The V end was cut by 5 bases, the J end by 7 bases, with 18 bases between. For the CDR3, the DNA is TGTGCCAGCAGTCCCCCTGGGGGGGGTGGACAGCCCCAGCATTTT. This translates into CASSPPGGGGQPQHF.

This clone has just a few counts. The rearrangement links TRBV7-9 to TRBJ1-2; D possibly corresponds to TRBD1 (6 bases). V shed 0 bases and J shed 4 bases, with 12 bases lying between them. CDR3 length equals 15 residues. Per the germline V gene, CDR1 is SEHNR and CDR2 is FQNEAQ (reference sequence). CDR3: CASSLAGGSGYGYTF. The DNA of the CDR3 is TGTGCCAGCAGCTTAGCGGGGGGCAGCGGCTATGGCTACACCTTC. Combining the CDR3 with reference TRBV7-9 and TRBJ1-2 gives the whole variable domain DTGVSQNPRHKITKRGQNVTFRCDPISEHNRLYWYRQTLGQGPEFLTYFQNEAQLEKSRLLSDRFSAERPKGSFSTLEIQRTEQGDSAMYLCASSLAGGSGYGYTFGSGTRLTVV.

The chain is built from TRBV28 and TRBJ2-7; D is unresolved. CDR1 and CDR2 from the germline V gene are MDHEN and SYDVKM. The CDR3 consists of 16 residues. V lost 1 base and J lost 3, with 16 bases in between. Written as DNA, the CDR3 is TGTGCCAGCAGTTTATTTCCCCCTTCGTCTTTCTACGAGCAGTACTTC. It yields the protein CASSLFPPSSFYEQYF. Full variable domain (missing parts from reference TRBV28 and TRBJ2-7): DVKVTQSSRYLVKRTGEKVFLECVQDMDHENMFWYRQDPGLGLRLIYFSYDVKMKEKGDIPEGYSVSREKKERFSLILESASTNQTSMYLCASSLFPPSSFYEQYFGPGTRLTVT.

This sequence joins TRBV7-9 and TRBJ2-3; the D gene could be TRBD1 or TRBD2 (7 bases each). The CDR3 has 17 residues. Trimming left V 7 bases short and J 4 bases short, with 24 bases between. Germline values: CDR1 SEHNR, CDR2 FQNEAQ (reference sequence). This CDR3 is CASTQGGGAFQADTQYF. The DNA of the CDR3 is TGTGCCAGCACCCAGGGAGGGGGCGCCTTCCAGGCAGATACGCAGTATTTT.

CDR3 amino acids: CASRALVVQDSPLHF. The CDR3 DNA follows: TGTGCCAGCAGGGCGCTGGTAGTACAGGACTCACCCCTCCACTTT. The rearrangement uses TRBV6-5 and TRBJ1-6, with D possibly matching TRBD1 (5 bases). The CDR3 spans 15 residues. Trimming left V 6 bases short and J 10 bases short, with 19 bases between. Germline V gene sequence: CDR1 MNHEY, CDR2 SVGAGI.

The chain links TRBV6-1 to TRBJ1-2; 10 nucleotides match TRBD1. Per germline, CDR1 MNHNS and CDR2 SASEGT. Trimming removed 4 bases from V and 6 bases from J; junction bases left unmatched: 5. The CDR3 runs 14 residues. CDR3 DNA: TGTGCCAGCAGTGGCGGACAGGGGGGAAATGGCTACACCTTC. This sequence encodes CASSGGQGGNGYTF.

The V and J genes are TRBV19 and TRBJ2-7; possibly TRBD1 for D (5 bases). CDR3 length: 14 residues. V shed 5 bases and J shed 0 bases, with 11 bases lying between them. Germline V CDR1 and CDR2: LNHDA, SQIVND (reference sequence). CDR3 sequence: CASSASGNSYEQYF. The CDR3, as DNA: TGTGCCAGTAGTGCCTCAGGGAACTCCTACGAGCAGTACTTC.

In the case of this clone: Other DNA sequences in the sample encode the same CDR3. This rearrangement joins TRBV20-1 to TRBJ2-1; D not certain. The CDR3 extends over 10 amino acids. Trimming pared 6 bases from V and 4 bases from J, leaving 4 bases between. Per the germline V gene, CDR1 is DFQATT and CDR2 is SNEGSKA (reference sequence). The CDR3 DNA follows: TGCAGTGCGGGATACAATGAGCAGTTCTTC. This gives the protein CSAGYNEQFF.

The chain recombines TRBV10-3 with TRBJ2-2, with 7 bases matching TRBD2. Germline V CDR1 and CDR2: ENHRY, SYGVKD. V lost 8 bases, J lost 6 bases, and 3 bases stayed unmatched. The CDR3 has 12 residues. The CDR3 coding sequence is TGTGCCATCGCTGCGGGGGCCGGGGAGCTGTTTTTT. Amino acid sequence: CAIAAGAGELFF.

This rearrangement joins TRBV7-3 to TRBJ1-1, with 10 bases fitting TRBD1. CDR1 is SGHTA, CDR2 FQGTGA, per germline. V shed 1 base and J 5 bases; nucleotides not matched to a gene: 7. The CDR3 has 16 amino acids. CDR3 DNA sequence: TGTGCCAGCAGCTTAAGGGGTGGGACAGGGGCAACTGAAGCTTTCTTT. Its protein is CASSLRGGTGATEAFF.